The 10 T cell receptor beta chains below come from one sample, sequenced in a study of vaccination effects on CD4 cells after COVID-19. These receptors' targets are unknown. The ViraFEST assay expanded antigen-specific CD4+ T cells with viral peptide pools before sequencing. Following an approximately eleven-day culture, CD4+ T cells were purified. Participants received two doses of either the BNT162b2 or mRNA-1273 vaccine. The assay was immunoSEQ multiplex PCR, and TCRdb's table has in-frame clones only and misses some. The sample holds fewer than 85,000 clones; roughly 76% are singletons and the top ten take about 0.86%. Sequencing used CD4+ T cells from PBMCs cultured with HCoV-OC43 spike peptides, obtained after COVID-19 vaccination. Subset defined: HCoV-OC43 spike overlapping peptide pool stimulation. The receptors come from a human donor who received a COVID-19 vaccine.

The chain combines TRBV10-1 with TRBJ1-4, with no clear D. The length of the CDR3 is 15 residues. CDR1 is WNHNN, CDR2 SYGVQD, per germline (reference sequence). V gave up 6 bases and J gave up 2 bases, with 13 bases separating them. CDR3 in amino acids: CASSPRRDTNEKLFF. The CDR3 DNA follows: TGCGCCAGCAGCCCCCGGAGGGATACTAATGAAAAACTGTTTTTT.

This clone was counted a single time. J is TRBJ1-2 and V is TRBV18, with TRBD1 matching over 7 bases. CDR3 length: 16 amino acids. The V gene end was trimmed by 3 bases and the J gene end by 8 bases; junction bases not matched to a gene: 15. Germline CDR1 reads KGHSH; CDR2 reads LQKENI. In nucleotides, the CDR3 is TGTGCCAGCTCACCGCCGGGACAGCCAAGGATTACGGGCTACACCTTC. Its translation is CASSPPGQPRITGYTF. Combining the CDR3 with reference TRBV18 and TRBJ1-2 gives the whole variable domain NAGVMQNPRHLVRRRGQEARLRCSPMKGHSHVYWYRQLPEEGLKFMVYLQKENIIDESGMPKERFSAEFPKEGPSILRIQQVVRGDSAAYFCASSPPGQPRITGYTFGSGTRLTVV.

The chain joins TRBV7-8 to TRBJ2-3, with 9 nucleotides matching TRBD1. Looked up from germline, CDR1 is SGHVS and CDR2 is FQNEAQ. This CDR3 is 16 amino acids long. V shed 4 bases, J shed 6 bases, and the junction held 11 bases outside the gene matches. The CDR3 loop is CASSSQPGQGPDTQYF. The CDR3 DNA reads as TGTGCCAGCAGCTCTCAACCGGGACAGGGTCCCGATACGCAGTATTTT.

The sample holds one count of this clone. The J gene is TRBJ1-2, the V gene TRBV11-2; 7 bases are a match to TRBD1. The CDR3 runs 14 residues. Germline CDR1 SGHAT, CDR2 FQNNGV. With V trimmed by 3 bases and J by 0 bases, 1 base remained unmatched. The CDR3 nucleotides are TGTGCCAGCAGCTTTACAGGGGCTAACTATGGCTACACCTTC. Amino acid sequence: CASSFTGANYGYTF. The full variable domain, completed using reference TRBV11-2 and TRBJ1-2, is EAGVAQSPRYKIIEKRQSVAFWCNPISGHATLYWYQQILGQGPKLLIQFQNNGVVDDSQLPKDRFSAERLKGVDSTLKIQPAKLEDSAVYLCASSFTGANYGYTFGSGTRLTVV.

V and J are TRBV6-2 or TRBV6-3 and TRBJ1-2, with 9 nucleotides matching TRBD1. Germline loops: CDR1 MNHEY, CDR2 SVGEGT. This CDR3 contains 15 residues. V gave up 2 bases and J gave up 3 bases; unmatched junction bases: 4. CDR3 region: CASSYRTGVHYGYTF. CDR3 nucleotide sequence: TGTGCCAGCAGTTACCGGACAGGGGTTCACTATGGCTACACCTTC.

The rearrangement uses TRBV19 and TRBJ2-1; 7 nucleotides match TRBD1. After removal of 6 bases from V and 9 bases from J, the junction contained 8 bases not matched to a gene. This CDR3 has 13 residues. From germline, CDR1 is LNHDA and CDR2 SQIVND (reference sequence). This CDR3 reads CASSARGIGEQFF. CDR3 in DNA: TGTGCCAGTAGCGCCAGGGGGATCGGTGAGCAGTTCTTC.

This sequence joins TRBV3-1 (or the pseudogene TRBV3-2) and TRBJ2-1; tentative D call: TRBD1 (5 bases). The V and J ends lost 0 bases and 9 bases respectively, with 6 bases between them. In germline, CDR1 is LGHDT, CDR2 YNNKEL (reference sequence). CDR3 length equals 12 residues. CDR3: CASSQDTGEQFF. CDR3 DNA sequence: TGTGCCAGCAGCCAAGACACAGGTGAGCAGTTCTTC.

The chain is built from TRBV9 and TRBJ1-5; maybe TRBD1 (5 bases). The germline V and J ends were trimmed by 3 bases and 3 bases, with 10 bases remaining between them. The CDR3 extends over 14 amino acids. Germline assignment: CDR1 SGDLS and CDR2 YYNGEE. Here the CDR3 DNA reads TGTGCCAGCAGCGCCGTTGGGGCCAATCAGCCCCAGCATTTT. This sequence encodes CASSAVGANQPQHF.

The chain has TRBV7-6 and TRBJ2-2, with a weak D call TRBD2 (6 bases). Trimming shortened V by 5 bases and J by 2 bases, and 15 bases separated the two germline ends. There are 16 residues in the CDR3. Germline-derived CDR1 and CDR2 are SGHVS and FNYEAQ. The CDR3 DNA is TGTGCCAGCAGCCCTGCAGCGGGTCTTAACACCGGGGAGCTGTTTTTT. The encoded protein is CASSPAAGLNTGELFF.

The CDR3 protein is CASSGSSSTDTQYF. The CDR3 DNA follows: TGTGCCAGCTCAGGCAGTTCTAGCACAGATACGCAGTATTTT. V is TRBV18 and J is TRBJ2-3; D is undetermined. The CDR3 loop spans 14 amino acids. Germline V gene data show CDR1 as KGHSH and CDR2 as LQKENI. Deletions cut 5 bases from V and 0 bases from J, with 9 bases between.